This TCR beta chain is from a study of blood T cell repertoires in COVID-19. Study summary: Material from acute and convalescent COVID-19 was sourced from the United States, Italy and Spain.

In the authors' workflow: Scientists estimated how many nucleated cells there were by amplifying reference gene primers. The protocol was immunoSEQ multiplex PCR, while the TCRdb copy is restricted to in-frame clones and leaves out a portion. D and trimming were read from the DNA, whereas the V and J calls and clone size are those reported in that table. Here the sample spans 300,000 to 450,000 clones, more than 75% being singletons. Germline V gives CDR1 GTSNPN, CDR2 SVGIG (reference sequence). This CDR3 region has 15 residues. V gave up 3 bases and J gave up 0 bases, with 12 bases separating them. The sequence was obtained from a woman younger than 45 who had recovered from COVID-19. The sequenced sample consisted of PBMCs or T cells enriched from blood (not recorded which). V and J are TRBV30 and TRBJ1-3; D might be TRBD1 (5 bases). The CDR3 loop is CAWRYGGSSGNTIYF. The CDR3, as DNA: TGTGCCTGGAGGTACGGGGGTAGCTCTGGAAACACCATATATTTT.